The text below deals with one T cell receptor beta chain. Its antigen is not known. This specimen belongs to a study of T cell responses to AZD1222 COVID-19 vaccine. Trimming pared 1 base from V and 3 bases from J, leaving 7 bases between. Germline V lookup: CDR1 SEHNR, CDR2 FQNEAQ (reference sequence). This CDR3 has 14 amino acids. TCRdb keeps only in-frame clones here, not all; method: immunoSEQ multiplex PCR. Among more than 150,000 clones listed, 80% to 95% were seen once. Study-wide results and limits: Repertoires in all cases were sampled only once the peak T cell response had passed. Spike-spanning, vaccine-associated CD4 TCRs were dominant at 160-218 and 743-854. Compared with day 0, the breadth and depth of the Spike-specific TCR repertoire rose significantly after two doses of AZD1222. In a largely white British group with more females than males, clonal diversity was possibly underestimated.

This TCR derives from an adult who received the AZD1222 COVID-19 vaccine. Sequenced here: peripheral blood, sampled 28 days after the second AZD1222 dose. The chain joins TRBV7-9 to TRBJ2-1, with D tentatively TRBD2 (6 bases). CDR3 amino acids: CASSLVRGYNEQFF. The CDR3 DNA reads as TGTGCCAGCAGCTTAGTGCGGGGCTACAATGAGCAGTTCTTC. The variable domain in full, completed from reference TRBV7-9 and TRBJ2-1, reads DTGVSQNPRHKITKRGQNVTFRCDPISEHNRLYWYRQTLGQGPEFLTYFQNEAQLEKSRLLSDRFSAERPKGSFSTLEIQRTEQGDSAMYLCASSLVRGYNEQFFGPGTRLTVL.